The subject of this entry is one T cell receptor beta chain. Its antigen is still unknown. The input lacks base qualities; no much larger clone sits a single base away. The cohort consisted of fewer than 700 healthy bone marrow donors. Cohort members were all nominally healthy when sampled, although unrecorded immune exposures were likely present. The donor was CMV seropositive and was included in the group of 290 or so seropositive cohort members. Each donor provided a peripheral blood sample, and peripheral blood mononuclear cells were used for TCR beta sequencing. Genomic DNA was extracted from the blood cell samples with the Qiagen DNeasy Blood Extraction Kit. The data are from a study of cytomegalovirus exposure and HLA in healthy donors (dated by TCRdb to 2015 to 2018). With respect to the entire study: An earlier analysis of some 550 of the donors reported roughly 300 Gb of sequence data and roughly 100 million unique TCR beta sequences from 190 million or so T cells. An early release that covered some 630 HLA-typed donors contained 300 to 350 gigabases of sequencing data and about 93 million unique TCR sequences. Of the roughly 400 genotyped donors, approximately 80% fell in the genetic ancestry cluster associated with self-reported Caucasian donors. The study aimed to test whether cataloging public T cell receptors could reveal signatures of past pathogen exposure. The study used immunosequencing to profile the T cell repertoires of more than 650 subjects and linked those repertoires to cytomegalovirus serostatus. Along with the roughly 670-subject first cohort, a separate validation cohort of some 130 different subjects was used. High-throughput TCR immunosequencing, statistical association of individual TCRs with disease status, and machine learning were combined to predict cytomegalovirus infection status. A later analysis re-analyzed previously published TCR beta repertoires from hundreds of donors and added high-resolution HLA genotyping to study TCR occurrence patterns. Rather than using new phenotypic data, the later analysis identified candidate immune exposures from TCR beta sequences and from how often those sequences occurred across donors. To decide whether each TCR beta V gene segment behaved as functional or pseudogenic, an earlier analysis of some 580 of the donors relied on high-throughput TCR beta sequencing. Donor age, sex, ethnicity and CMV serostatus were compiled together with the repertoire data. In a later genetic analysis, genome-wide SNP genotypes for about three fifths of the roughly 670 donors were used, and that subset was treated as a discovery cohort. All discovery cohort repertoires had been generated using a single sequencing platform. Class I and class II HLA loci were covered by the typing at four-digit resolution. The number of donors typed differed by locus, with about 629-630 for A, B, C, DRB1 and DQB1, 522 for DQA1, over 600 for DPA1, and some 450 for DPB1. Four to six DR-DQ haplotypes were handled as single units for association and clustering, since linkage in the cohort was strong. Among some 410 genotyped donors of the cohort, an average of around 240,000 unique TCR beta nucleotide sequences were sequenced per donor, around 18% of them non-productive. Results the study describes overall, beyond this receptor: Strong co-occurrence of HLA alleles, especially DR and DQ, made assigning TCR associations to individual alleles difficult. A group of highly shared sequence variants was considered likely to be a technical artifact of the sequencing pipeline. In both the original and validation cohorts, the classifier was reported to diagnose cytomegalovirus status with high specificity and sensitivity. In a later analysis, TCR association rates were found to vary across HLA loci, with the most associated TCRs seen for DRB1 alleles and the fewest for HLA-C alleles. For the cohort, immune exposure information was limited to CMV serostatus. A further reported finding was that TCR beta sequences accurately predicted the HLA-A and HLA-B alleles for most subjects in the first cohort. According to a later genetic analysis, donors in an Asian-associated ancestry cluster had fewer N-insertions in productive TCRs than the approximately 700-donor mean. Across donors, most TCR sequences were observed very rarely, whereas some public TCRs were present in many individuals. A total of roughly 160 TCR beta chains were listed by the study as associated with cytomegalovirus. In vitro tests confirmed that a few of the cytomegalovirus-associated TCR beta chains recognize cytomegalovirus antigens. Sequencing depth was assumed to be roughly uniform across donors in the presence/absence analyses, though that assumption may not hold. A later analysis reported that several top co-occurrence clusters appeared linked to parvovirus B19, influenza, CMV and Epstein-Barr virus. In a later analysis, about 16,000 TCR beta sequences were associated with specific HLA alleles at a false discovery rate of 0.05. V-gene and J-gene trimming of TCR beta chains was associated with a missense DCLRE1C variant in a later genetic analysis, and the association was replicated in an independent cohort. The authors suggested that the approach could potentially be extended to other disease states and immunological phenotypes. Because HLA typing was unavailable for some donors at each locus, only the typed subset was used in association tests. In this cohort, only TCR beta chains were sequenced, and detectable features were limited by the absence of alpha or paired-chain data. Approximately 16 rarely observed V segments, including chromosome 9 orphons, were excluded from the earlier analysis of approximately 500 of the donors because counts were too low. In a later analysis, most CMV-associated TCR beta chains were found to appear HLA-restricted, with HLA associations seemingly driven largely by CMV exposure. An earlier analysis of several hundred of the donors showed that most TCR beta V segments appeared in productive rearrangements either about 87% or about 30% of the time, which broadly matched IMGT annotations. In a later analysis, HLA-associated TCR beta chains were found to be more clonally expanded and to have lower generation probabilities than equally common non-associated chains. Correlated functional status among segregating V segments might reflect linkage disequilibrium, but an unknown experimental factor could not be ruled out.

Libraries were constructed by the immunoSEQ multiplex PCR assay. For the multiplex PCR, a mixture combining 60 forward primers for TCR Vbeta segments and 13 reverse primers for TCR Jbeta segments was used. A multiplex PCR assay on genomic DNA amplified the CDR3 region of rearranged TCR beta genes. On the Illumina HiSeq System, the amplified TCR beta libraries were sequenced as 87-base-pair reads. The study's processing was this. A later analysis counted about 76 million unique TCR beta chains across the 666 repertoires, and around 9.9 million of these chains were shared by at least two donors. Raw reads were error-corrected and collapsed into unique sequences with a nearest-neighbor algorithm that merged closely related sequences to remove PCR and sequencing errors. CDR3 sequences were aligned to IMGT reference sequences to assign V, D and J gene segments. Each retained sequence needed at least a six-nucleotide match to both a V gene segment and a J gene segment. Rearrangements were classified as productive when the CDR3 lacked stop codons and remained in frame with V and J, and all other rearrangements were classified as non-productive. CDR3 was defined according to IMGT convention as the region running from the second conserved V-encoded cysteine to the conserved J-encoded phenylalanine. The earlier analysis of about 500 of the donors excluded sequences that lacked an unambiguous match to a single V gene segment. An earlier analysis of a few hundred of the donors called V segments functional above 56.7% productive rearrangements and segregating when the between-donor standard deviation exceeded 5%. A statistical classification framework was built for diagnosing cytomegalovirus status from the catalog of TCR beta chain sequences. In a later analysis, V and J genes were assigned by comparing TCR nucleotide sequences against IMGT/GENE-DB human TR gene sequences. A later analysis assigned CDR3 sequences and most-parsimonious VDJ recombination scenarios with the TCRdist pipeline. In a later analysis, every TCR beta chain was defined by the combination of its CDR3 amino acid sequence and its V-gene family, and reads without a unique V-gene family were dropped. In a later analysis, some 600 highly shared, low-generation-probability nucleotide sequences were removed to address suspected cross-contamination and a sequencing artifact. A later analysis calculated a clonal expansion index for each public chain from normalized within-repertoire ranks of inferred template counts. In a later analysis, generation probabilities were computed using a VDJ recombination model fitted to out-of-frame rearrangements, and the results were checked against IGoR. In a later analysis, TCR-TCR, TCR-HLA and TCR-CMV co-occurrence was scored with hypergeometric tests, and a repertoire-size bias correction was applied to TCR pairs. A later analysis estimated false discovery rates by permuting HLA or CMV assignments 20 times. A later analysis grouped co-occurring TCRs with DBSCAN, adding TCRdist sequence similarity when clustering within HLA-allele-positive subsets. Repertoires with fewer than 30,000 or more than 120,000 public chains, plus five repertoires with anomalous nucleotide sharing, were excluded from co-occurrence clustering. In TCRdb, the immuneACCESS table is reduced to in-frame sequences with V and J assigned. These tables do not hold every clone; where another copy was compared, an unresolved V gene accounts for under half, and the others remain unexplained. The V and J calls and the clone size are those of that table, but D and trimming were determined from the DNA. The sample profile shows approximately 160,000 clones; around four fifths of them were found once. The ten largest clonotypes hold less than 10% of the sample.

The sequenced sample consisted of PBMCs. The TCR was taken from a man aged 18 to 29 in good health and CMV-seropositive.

The sequenced DNA is TGTGCCAGCAGTTTAGCAACTAGTGGGGGGAAAGAGACCCAGTACTTC. Translated, it reads CASSLATSGGKETQYF. This chain is built from TRBV28 and TRBJ2-5; TRBD2 is possibly the D segment (6 matching bases). The germline ends are 16 bases apart after V is trimmed by 2 bases and J by 3 bases. From cysteine to phenylalanine, the CDR3 is 16 amino acids long. The retained sequence is limited to the CDR3, 48 bases, with the frame set at the first base. CDR1 and CDR2, per the germline V gene, are MDHEN and SYDVKM. With the rest looked up from the reference TRBV28 and TRBJ2-5 genes rather than sequenced, the full variable domain is DVKVTQSSRYLVKRTGEKVFLECVQDMDHENMFWYRQDPGLGLRLIYFSYDVKMKEKGDIPEGYSVSREKKERFSLILESASTNQTSMYLCASSLATSGGKETQYFGPGTRLLVL.